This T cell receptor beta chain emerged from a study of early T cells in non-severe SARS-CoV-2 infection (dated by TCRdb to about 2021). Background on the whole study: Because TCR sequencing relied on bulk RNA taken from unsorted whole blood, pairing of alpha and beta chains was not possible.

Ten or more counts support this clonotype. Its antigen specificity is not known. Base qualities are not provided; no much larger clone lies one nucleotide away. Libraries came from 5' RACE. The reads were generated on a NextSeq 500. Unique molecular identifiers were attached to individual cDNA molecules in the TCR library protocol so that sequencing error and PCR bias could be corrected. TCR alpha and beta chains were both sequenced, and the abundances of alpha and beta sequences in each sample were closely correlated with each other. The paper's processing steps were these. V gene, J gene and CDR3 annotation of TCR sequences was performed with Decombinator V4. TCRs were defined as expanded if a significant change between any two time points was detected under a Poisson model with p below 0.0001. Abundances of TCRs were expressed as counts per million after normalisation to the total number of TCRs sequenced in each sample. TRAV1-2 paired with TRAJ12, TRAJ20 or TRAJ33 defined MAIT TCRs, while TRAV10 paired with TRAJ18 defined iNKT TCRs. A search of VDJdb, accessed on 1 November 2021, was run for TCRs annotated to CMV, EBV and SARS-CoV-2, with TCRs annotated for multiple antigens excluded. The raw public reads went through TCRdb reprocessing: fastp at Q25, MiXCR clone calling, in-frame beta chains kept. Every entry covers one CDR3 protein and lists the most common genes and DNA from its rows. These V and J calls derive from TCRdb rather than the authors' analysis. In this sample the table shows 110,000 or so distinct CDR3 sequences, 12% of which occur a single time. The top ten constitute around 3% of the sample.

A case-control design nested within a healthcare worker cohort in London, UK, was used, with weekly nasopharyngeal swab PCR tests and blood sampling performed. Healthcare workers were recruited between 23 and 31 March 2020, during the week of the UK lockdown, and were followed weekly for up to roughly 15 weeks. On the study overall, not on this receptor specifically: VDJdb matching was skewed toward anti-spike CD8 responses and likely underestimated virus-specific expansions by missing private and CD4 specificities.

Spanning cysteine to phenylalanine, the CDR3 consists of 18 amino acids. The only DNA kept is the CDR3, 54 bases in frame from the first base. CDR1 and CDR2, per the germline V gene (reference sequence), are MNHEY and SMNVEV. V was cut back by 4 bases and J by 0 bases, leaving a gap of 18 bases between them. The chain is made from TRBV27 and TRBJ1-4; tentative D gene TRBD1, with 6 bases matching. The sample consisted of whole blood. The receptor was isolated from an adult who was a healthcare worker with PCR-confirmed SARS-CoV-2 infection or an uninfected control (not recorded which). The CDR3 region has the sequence CASSSRGGVVPTNEKLFF. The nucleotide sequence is TGTGCCAGCAGTTCCAGGGGAGGAGTCGTACCAACTAATGAAAAACTGTTTTTT.